This TCR beta chain was sequenced in a study of blood T cells in healthy people across ages. Individuals who donated were healthy Caucasians from Russia aged about 6 to 100. The authors extracted at least 6 micrograms of total RNA per sample. A second about 7 to 11 cycle PCR used barcoded and J-beta primers. A template-switch adaptor with 12 random nucleotides tagged each cDNA molecule. TCRdb reanalysed the 5' RACE reads using MiXCR and keeps one entry per CDR3 protein. The data hold 1 million to 1.2 million distinct CDR3 sequences, with 30% to 40% observed a single time. The source material was blood. This TCR derives from a man aged 18 to 30 in good health.

The DNA for the CDR3 is TGCGCCAGCAGCCCTAGTAAGGGTTCCTACGAGCAGTACTTC. It is translated as CASSPSKGSYEQYF. The J gene is TRBJ2-7, the V gene TRBV5-1; D is undetermined. Germline V gene data show CDR1 as SGHRS and CDR2 as YFSETQ. This CDR3 has 14 residues. V lost 4 bases and J lost 1, with 12 bases in between. The full variable domain, rest sourced from reference TRBV5-1 and TRBJ2-7, is KAGVTQTPRYLIKTRGQQVTLSCSPISGHRSVSWYQQTPGQGLQFLFEYFSETQRNKGNFPGRFSGRQFSNSRSEMNVSTLELGDSALYLCASSPSKGSYEQYFGPGTRLTVT.